The rows below give T cell receptor beta chains drawn from one sample of a study of blood T cell repertoires in COVID-19. The data were produced by immunoSEQ multiplex PCR, yet TCRdb's version contains in-frame clones alone and is incomplete. The profile shows approximately 200,000 clones, roughly 82% of them singletons. The sequenced sample consisted of PBMCs or T cells enriched from blood (not recorded which). All receptors derive from a young woman who had recovered from COVID-19. CDR3s include the opening cysteine and the closing phenylalanine or tryptophan. A D gene is named only where the DNA matches it firmly. Not all rows give a size; the values are once, few, many and, for expanded clones, a class.

CASSLRRNEQFF | TGTGCCAGCAGTTTGCGGCGAAATGAGCAGTTCTTC | . | TRBJ2-1 | TRBV12-3/TRBV12-4 | .
CASSSGGYKNYGYTF | TGTGCCAGCAGCTCGGGGGGGTACAAGAACTATGGCTACACCTTC | . | TRBJ1-2 | TRBV14 | few
CASSLGGTVDYGYTF | TGTGCCAGCAGCTTAGGGGGGACAGTTGACTATGGCTACACCTTC | TRBD1 | TRBJ1-2 | TRBV7-9 | .
CASSLGPGAPKNEQYF | TGCGCCAGCAGCTTGGGTCCAGGGGCCCCTAAGAACGAGCAGTACTTC | . | TRBJ2-7 | TRBV5-1 | .
CASSLARGPYNEQFF | TGTGCCAGCAGCTTAGCCAGGGGCCCCTACAATGAGCAGTTCTTC | . | TRBJ2-1 | TRBV7-2 | .
CAIKAGRRNGMNTEAFF | TGTGCCATCAAGGCCGGGCGTCGAAACGGGATGAACACTGAAGCTTTCTTT | . | TRBJ1-1 | TRBV10-3 | .
CASSALGLAGGSRSGEQFF | TGTGCCAGCAGTGCCTTGGGACTAGCGGGAGGGTCTCGATCCGGTGAGCAGTTCTTC | TRBD2 | TRBJ2-1 | TRBV6-1 | .
CATSSPSRGAGELFF | TGTGCGACCAGTAGCCCCAGCAGGGGCGCCGGGGAGCTGTTTTTT | . | TRBJ2-2 | TRBV7-2 | once
CASSSLAGDYNEQFF | TGTGCCAGCAGCTCCCTAGCGGGAGACTACAATGAGCAGTTCTTC | TRBD2 | TRBJ2-1 | TRBV7-6 | .
CASSAGQGRNQPQHF | TGTGCCAGCAGCGCCGGACAGGGTCGCAATCAGCCCCAGCATTTT | TRBD1 | TRBJ1-5 | TRBV9 | few
CASSPRTGANTGELFF | TGTGCCAGCAGCCCTAGGACAGGGGCGAACACCGGGGAGCTGTTTTTT | TRBD1 | TRBJ2-2 | TRBV13 | once
CASSRGGQGNQPQHF | TGTGCCAGCAGCCGCGGGGGACAGGGGAATCAGCCCCAGCATTTT | TRBD1 | TRBJ1-5 | TRBV6-5 | .
CASTLGGESYEQYF | TGTGCCAGCACCCTAGGGGGGGAGTCCTACGAGCAGTACTTC | . | TRBJ2-7 | TRBV2 | .
CASSAGGSYEQYF | TGTGCCAGCAGTGCGGGAGGTTCCTACGAGCAGTACTTC | TRBD2 | TRBJ2-7 | TRBV28 | .
CASSSQGRGNQPQHF | TGTGCCAGCAGTTCGCAGGGTCGGGGCAATCAGCCCCAGCATTTT | . | TRBJ1-5 | TRBV28 | .
CASSVADGGRGLGTDTQYF | TGTGCCAGCAGCGTAGCTGATGGTGGGAGGGGACTGGGGACAGATACGCAGTATTTT | TRBD2 | TRBJ2-3 | TRBV9 | .
CASSYELAGAYEQYF | TGTGCCAGCAGTTACGAACTAGCGGGAGCCTACGAGCAGTACTTC | TRBD2 | TRBJ2-7 | TRBV6-5 | few
CASSLVRTGNTEAFF | TGCGCCAGCAGCTTAGTTCGGACAGGGAACACTGAAGCTTTCTTT | TRBD1 | TRBJ1-1 | TRBV5-1 | .
CASSYSAANEQFF | TGTGCCAGCAGTTACTCGGCTGCAAATGAGCAGTTCTTC | . | TRBJ2-1 | TRBV6-5 | .
CASSLAYLPGGPYEQYF | TGTGCCAGCAGCTTAGCTTACCTCCCGGGGGGCCCCTACGAGCAGTACTTC | . | TRBJ2-7 | TRBV7-9 | .
CASSQGAGNTIYF | TGTGCCAGCAGTCAGGGGGCTGGAAACACCATATATTTT | TRBD1 | TRBJ1-3 | TRBV3-1/TRBV3-2 | .
CASRLRTATNEKLFF | TGTGCCAGCAGACTCCGGACAGCAACTAATGAAAAACTGTTTTTT | . | TRBJ1-4 | TRBV2 | .
CASSQLGGTGGYGYTF | TGCGCCAGCAGCCAACTCGGAGGGACAGGGGGTTATGGCTACACCTTC | TRBD1 | TRBJ1-2 | TRBV4-1 | .
CASSQRTETLGYGYTF | TGTGCCAGCAGCCAAAGGACAGAGACACTAGGCTATGGCTACACCTTC | . | TRBJ1-2 | TRBV4-2 | .
CASSPEGRVQYF | TGTGCCAGCAGCCCGGAGGGACGGGTGCAGTACTTC | . | TRBJ2-7 | TRBV6-5 | .
CASSFTGRIPEQYF | TGTGCCAGCAGTTTCACCGGGAGGATCCCCGAGCAGTACTTC | TRBD2 | TRBJ2-7 | TRBV28 | .
CASSFLDRAHEQYF | TGTGCCAGCAGTTTCTTGGACAGGGCTCACGAGCAGTACTTC | TRBD1 | TRBJ2-7 | TRBV28 | .
CASRWTQNTGELFF | TGTGCCAGCCGATGGACACAAAACACCGGGGAGCTGTTTTTT | . | TRBJ2-2 | TRBV2 | few
CASRSNYEQYF | TGTGCCAGCAGGTCAAACTACGAGCAGTACTTC | . | TRBJ2-7 | TRBV12-3/TRBV12-4 | .
CSASDSGRARNIQYF | TGCAGTGCTAGTGATAGCGGGAGGGCCAGAAACATTCAGTACTTC | TRBD2 | TRBJ2-4 | TRBV20-1 | few
CASSVDRDLAKNIQYF | TGTGCCAGCAGCGTAGACAGGGATCTAGCCAAAAACATTCAGTACTTC | . | TRBJ2-4 | TRBV9 | .
CASSFGTGRNEQYF | TGCGCCAGCAGCTTTGGGACAGGTAGGAACGAGCAGTACTTC | TRBD1 | TRBJ2-7 | TRBV5-1 | .
CSVGDRVHGNTEAFF | TGCAGCGTTGGCGACAGGGTTCACGGGAACACTGAAGCTTTCTTT | TRBD1 | TRBJ1-1 | TRBV29-1 | .
CATSDSREGRGFEQFF | TGTGCCACCAGTGATTCTCGGGAGGGCCGAGGCTTTGAGCAGTTCTTC | TRBD2 | TRBJ2-1 | TRBV24-1 | once
CASRTGKHGYTF | TGTGCCAGCAGAACAGGGAAACATGGCTACACCTTC | . | TRBJ1-2 | TRBV6-5 | .
CASSLGPEAYYEQYF | TGCGCCAGCAGCTTGGGTCCAGAGGCCTACTACGAGCAGTACTTC | . | TRBJ2-7 | TRBV5-1 | few
CASSLDGTANTEAFF | TGTGCCAGCAGCTTAGATGGGACAGCGAACACTGAAGCTTTCTTT | TRBD1 | TRBJ1-1 | TRBV11-2 | few
CASIPHRDRPDTQYF | TGTGCCAGCATTCCCCACAGGGATCGCCCAGATACGCAGTATTTT | . | TRBJ2-3 | TRBV27 | .
CASSLEEAGWETQYF | TGTGCCAGCAGCTTGGAAGAGGCGGGATGGGAGACCCAGTACTTC | . | TRBJ2-5 | TRBV5-4 | .
CASSFPGGAQGNEQYF | TGTGCCAGCAGCTTTCCCGGGGGGGCGCAGGGGAACGAGCAGTACTTC | TRBD2 | TRBJ2-7 | TRBV13 | once
CASSLGTSGQAFF | TGTGCCAGCAGCCTCGGGACTTCTGGGCAAGCTTTCTTT | . | TRBJ1-1 | TRBV11-3 | .
CASSLEQTVGSTEAFF | TGTGCCAGCAGCTTAGAACAGACAGTCGGGAGCACTGAAGCTTTCTTT | . | TRBJ1-1 | TRBV7-9 | .
CASSGTGTSRFYEQYF | TGTGCCAGCAGTGGGACCGGGACTAGCCGCTTCTACGAGCAGTACTTC | TRBD2 | TRBJ2-7 | TRBV28 | .
CASATQGAQYGYTF | TGTGCCAGCGCTACCCAGGGGGCCCAGTATGGCTACACCTTC | TRBD1 | TRBJ1-2 | TRBV2 | .
CASCRQVGGASTDTQYF | TGTGCCAGCTGTCGACAGGTTGGTGGGGCTAGCACAGATACGCAGTATTTT | . | TRBJ2-3 | TRBV7-9 | .
CASSKRGTGFETQYF | TGTGCCAGCAGCAAACGAGGTACTGGGTTTGAGACCCAGTACTTC | . | TRBJ2-5 | TRBV28 | .
CASSVVAGAPHEQFF | TGTGCCAGCAGCGTAGTTGCGGGAGCCCCCCATGAGCAGTTCTTC | TRBD2 | TRBJ2-1 | TRBV9 | few
CASSPRQGANQPQHF | TGTGCCAGCAGTCCCCGGCAGGGGGCGAATCAGCCCCAGCATTTT | TRBD1 | TRBJ1-5 | TRBV27 | .
CASSLQGSSTDTQYF | TGCGCCAGCAGCTTGCAGGGCAGTAGCACAGATACGCAGTATTTT | . | TRBJ2-3 | TRBV5-1 | .
CAISGGAGGPLGANVLTF | TGTGCCATCAGTGGTGGCGCGGGAGGGCCTTTGGGGGCCAACGTCCTGACTTTC | TRBD2 | TRBJ2-6 | TRBV10-3 | once
CASRTGQAPYEQYF | TGTGCCAGTAGAACCGGACAGGCCCCCTACGAGCAGTACTTC | TRBD1 | TRBJ2-7 | TRBV19 | .
CASSDRGGHQPQHF | TGTGCCAGCAGTGATCGGGGGGGTCATCAGCCCCAGCATTTT | . | TRBJ1-5 | TRBV25-1 | .
CASNPSTGPYEQYF | TGCGCCAGCAACCCTTCTACGGGTCCCTACGAGCAGTACTTC | . | TRBJ2-7 | TRBV5-1 | .
CASSSTGLHTDTQYF | TGTGCTAGCAGCTCGACGGGACTGCACACAGATACGCAGTATTTT | . | TRBJ2-3 | TRBV7-7 | .
CASSSRNYGYTF | TGTGCCAGCAGTTCCAGGAACTATGGCTACACCTTC | . | TRBJ1-2 | TRBV12-3/TRBV12-4 | few
CASIPRVGNYGYTF | TGTGCCAGCATTCCACGGGTCGGGAACTATGGCTACACCTTC | . | TRBJ1-2 | TRBV2 | once
CASSLTSGSNNEQFF | TGTGCCAGCAGTTTAACTAGCGGGAGTAATAATGAGCAGTTCTTC | TRBD2 | TRBJ2-1 | TRBV28 | .
CASSLIQGSTDTQYF | TGCGCCAGCAGCTTGATCCAGGGAAGCACAGATACGCAGTATTTT | . | TRBJ2-3 | TRBV5-1 | few